These 9 T cell receptor beta chains share one sample of origin, sequenced in a study of post-analysis software for immune sequencing data. Findings and limits, study-wide: With TRBV5-6, TRBV5-1 and TRBV20-1 included, about five TRBV segments were more frequent in patients than in controls.

Their antigen targets remain unknown. Prepared libraries of TCR beta cDNA carried unique molecular identifiers. TCRdb itself ran the PCR reads through MiXCR, one entry per CDR3 protein. The repertoire includes about half a million distinct CDR3 sequences, roughly 46% of them detected once, and around 10% sits in the top ten. Sequenced: blood. The receptor set was obtained from a girl aged 5-17 years with multiple sclerosis.

There are a few counts of this clonotype. J is TRBJ2-7 and V is TRBV13; TRBD2 aligns across 8 bases. CDR1 PRHDT and CDR2 FYEKMQ come from the germline V gene (reference sequence). The CDR3 is made up of 15 amino acids. V dropped 5 bases and J dropped 3; count of bases not matched to a gene: 9. Here the CDR3 reads CASSDGTSGSYEQYF. Here the CDR3 DNA reads TGTGCCAGCAGCGACGGGACTAGTGGGAGCTACGAGCAGTACTTC. Supplemented by reference TRBV13 and TRBJ2-7, the full variable domain reads AAGVIQSPRHLIKEKRETATLKCYPIPRHDTVYWYQQGPGQDPQFLISFYEKMQSDKGSIPDRFSAQQFSDYHSELNMSSLELGDSALYFCASSDGTSGSYEQYFGPGTRLTVT.

The V and J genes are TRBV7-9 and TRBJ2-5; D is undetermined. The CDR3 has 10 residues. Trimming removed 6 bases at V and 3 bases at J, with 2 bases between. In germline, CDR1 is SEHNR, CDR2 FQNEAQ (reference sequence). CDR3 bases: TGTGCCAGCAGTAAAGAGACCCAGTACTTC. It is translated as CASSKETQYF.

This clonotype was seen once. This chain uses TRBV27 with TRBJ2-5, with unresolved D. This CDR3 spans 14 amino acids. Germline-derived CDR1 and CDR2 are MNHEY and SMNVEV (reference sequence). The V and J ends lost 5 bases and 5 bases respectively, with 15 bases between them. The CDR3 DNA reads as TGTGCCAGCAGTCTAACGCCGGACGGGGAGACCCAGTACTTC. As protein: CASSLTPDGETQYF.

The V and J genes are TRBV10-3 and TRBJ2-7; TRBD1 is a possible D gene (6 bases). The CDR3 has 12 amino acids. Per germline, CDR1 ENHRY and CDR2 SYGVKD. V lost 6 bases, J lost 4 bases, and 10 bases lay in between. CDR3 DNA sequence: TGTGCCATCAGCGTCGACAGGTACGAGCAGTACTTC. It codes for CAISVDRYEQYF.

V is TRBV9 and J is TRBJ1-2; 7 nucleotides agree with TRBD1. This CDR3 comprises 14 residues. J gave up 5 bases and V 0 bases, and 4 bases lay outside the gene matches. Germline CDR1 reads SGDLS; CDR2 reads YYNGEE. This CDR3 reads CASSVGTGFYGYTF. The CDR3 region has the DNA TGTGCCAGCAGCGTAGGGACAGGTTTTTATGGCTACACCTTC.

The chain combines TRBV6-1 with TRBJ1-5; D ambiguous. Trimming took 2 bases from V and 3 from J, leaving 11 bases between them. The CDR3 has 15 amino acids. The germline CDR1 and CDR2 sequences are MNHNS and SASEGT. CDR3 bases: TGTGCCAGCAGTGAACCCGGGCGAACCAATCAGCCCCAGCATTTT. It encodes CASSEPGRTNQPQHF.

This clonotype was found a few times. The rearrangement links TRBV21-1 to TRBJ2-1; the table names TRBD2, a call not compared with the DNA. TRBV21-1 is a recognized pseudogene. This CDR3 has 14 amino acids. In DNA, the CDR3 is TGTGCCAGCAGTGGAATGAGGGAGGGGAATGAGCAGTTCTTC. This sequence encodes CASSGMREGNEQFF.

This clonotype has more than one count but fewer than ten. The chain links TRBV12-3 or TRBV12-4 to TRBJ2-7, with D perhaps assigned TRBD1 or TRBD2 (5 bases each). V lost 7 bases, J lost 0 bases, and 13 bases lay in between. The CDR3 covers 14 residues. In DNA form, the CDR3 reads TGTGCCAGCACCCAGGACGGGACCTCCTACGAGCAGTACTTC. This gives the protein CASTQDGTSYEQYF.

V and J are TRBV7-3 and TRBJ2-1, with D possibly being TRBD1 or TRBD2 (7 bases each). With 5 bases removed from V and 10 bases from J, the gap between germline ends came to 18 bases. The germline CDR1 and CDR2 sequences are SGHTA and FQGTGA. CDR3 length: 14 amino acids. CDR3 sequence reads: CASSRSSGGEEQFF. CDR3 bases: TGTGCCAGCAGCCGTTCATCAGGGGGGGAGGAGCAGTTCTTC.